This entry features one T cell receptor beta chain sequence. What antigen it recognizes has not been identified. Base qualities are not at hand, and no much larger clone is one base apart. The data stem from a study of T cell repertoires in cytomegalovirus infection (dated by TCRdb to about 2019). In the study overall: The peptide stimulations were aimed at well-studied HLA-B-restricted epitopes as well as recently identified HLA-C-restricted CMV epitopes, whose presentation resists viral immunomodulation. Donor HLA type was relevant to the analysis, because carriage of CMV infection together with the matching HLA type was indicated by public TCR beta signatures.

The treatment or condition label on this specimen signifies: in vitro stimulation with specific CMV peptide epitopes to enrich CMV-specific T cells. Sequencing took place on an Illumina HiSeq 1500. TCRdb reanalyzed the raw reads on its own, using fastp at Q25 for trimming and MiXCR for clone calling, and kept in-frame beta chains. Every entry covers one CDR3 protein and lists the most common genes and DNA from its rows. This sample has about 160,000 distinct CDR3 sequences in its table, and about 22% of those were observed once. Under 30% of the sample is held by the ten biggest clonotypes. The CDR3 measures 17 amino acids from cysteine to phenylalanine. Just CDR3 DNA is preserved here, 51 bases in frame from base 1. CDR1 and CDR2, per the germline V gene, are MNHEY and SVGEGT. Trimming takes 2 bases from V and 1 base from J, and the germline ends sit 16 bases apart. Study-wide conclusions, independent of this receptor: Cumulative frequency of public TCR beta family members discriminated carriers of CMV infection plus the relevant HLA type in this cohort and an independent 352-donor cohort. The ex vivo response was dominated by HLA-C-restricted CMV-specific TCR beta clonotypes, which also provided the single most frequent clonotype in two of eight donors.

Specimen: CD8+ T cells from cultured PBMCs, collected from culture after CMV antigen stimulation. The TCR was taken from a human donor in good health (CMV status not recorded). Some clones in this sample may be carry-over from other donors' samples. Recombination joined TRBV6-2 or TRBV6-3 with TRBJ2-3, with the D gene possibly TRBD1 or TRBD2, each one fitting 5 bases. The CDR3 reads CASSYRGRGLGTDTQYF. At the DNA level, the sequence is TGTGCCAGCAGTTACCGGGGTAGGGGTCTCGGCACAGATACGCAGTATTTT.